The 8 T cell receptor beta chains below were found in one sample sequenced in a study of cytomegalovirus exposure and HLA in healthy donors. A multiplex PCR was run with 60 Vbeta primers and 13 Jbeta primers. Data came from immunoSEQ multiplex PCR; TCRdb stores just in-frame clones and leaves some out. The data hold roughly 170,000 clones, with about 84% observed a single time. Sequencing was performed on PBMCs. The receptors here all came from a man younger than 30 in good health and CMV-seronegative.

This clone showed up just once. The CDR3 loop is CASSPRASDEQYF. The CDR3 region has the DNA TGTGCCAGCTCACCCAGGGCCTCGGATGAGCAGTACTTC. The chain links TRBV18 to TRBJ2-7; maybe TRBD1 (5 bases). This CDR3 contains 13 residues. The germline gives CDR1 KGHSH, CDR2 LQKENI. The V and J ends lost 3 bases and 7 bases respectively, with 13 bases between them.

This rearrangement joins TRBV5-4 to TRBJ1-6; 8 positions match TRBD1. After removal of 4 bases from V and 5 bases from J, the junction contained 8 bases not matched to a gene. This CDR3 region has 16 residues. Germline V lookup: CDR1 SGHNT, CDR2 YYREEE (reference sequence). CDR3 amino acids: CASSATGQGDNSPLHF. The CDR3 DNA follows: TGTGCCAGCAGCGCGACCGGACAGGGAGATAATTCACCCCTCCACTTT.

This clone occurred once. The CDR3 here is CASSFGDRVDGYTF. Written as DNA, the CDR3 is TGCGCCAGCAGCTTCGGGGACAGGGTCGATGGCTACACCTTC. The rearrangement links TRBV5-1 to TRBJ1-2, with 9 nucleotides matching TRBD1. V gave up 2 bases and J gave up 6 bases; unmatched junction bases: 5. Germline CDR1 SGHRS, CDR2 YFSETQ. The CDR3 is 14 amino acids.

This clone showed up just once. The chain employs TRBV14 and TRBJ2-3, with TRBD1 identical over 9 bases. This CDR3 has 15 residues. Trimming at V came to 5 bases and at J to 1 base, leaving 4 bases not matched to a gene. CDR1 is SGHDN and CDR2 is FVKESK in the germline V gene. DNA of the CDR3: TGTGCCAGCAGCGTGACAGGGGGTTGCACAGATACGCAGTATTTT. This encodes CASSVTGGCTDTQYF.

This clone showed up just a few times. V is TRBV4-1 and J is TRBJ2-7; a weak D match, TRBD1 (7 bases). Germline V gene lookup returns CDR1 MGHRA and CDR2 YSYEKL. The CDR3 length is 16 residues. The germline V and J ends were trimmed by 0 bases and 0 bases, with 12 bases remaining between them. The CDR3 DNA is TGCGCCAGCAGCCAAGAAGCAGGGGGGAACTCCTACGAGCAGTACTTC. Translated: CASSQEAGGNSYEQYF.

The gene calls are TRBV11-3 and TRBJ2-2; 8 nucleotides align to TRBD1. J was trimmed by 4 bases and V by 5 bases; bases with no gene match: 9. CDR1 and CDR2 (germline): SGHNT, YENEEA. This CDR3 has 16 residues. The CDR3 bases are TGTGCCAGCAGCGCCCGGACAGGGATGGGCACCGGGGAGCTGTTTTTT. This translates into CASSARTGMGTGELFF.

The chain carries TRBV4-1 and TRBJ1-5; D is unclear. The germline gives CDR1 MGHRA, CDR2 YSYEKL. Trimming removed 4 bases from V and 0 bases from J, with 10 bases in between. This CDR3 has 15 amino acids. The CDR3 loop reads CASSLHDISNQPQHF. The CDR3 DNA sequence: TGCGCCAGCAGCCTGCATGACATTAGCAATCAGCCCCAGCATTTT.

The chain is built from TRBV6-5 and TRBJ1-1; 8 nucleotides match TRBD1. Germline CDR1 and CDR2: MNHEY and SVGAGI. V lost 4 bases to trimming and J lost 5 bases; unmatched junction nucleotides: 6. CDR3 length: 14 amino acids. The CDR3 here is CASSFLDRETEAFF. The DNA of the CDR3 is TGTGCCAGCAGTTTTTTGGACAGGGAAACTGAAGCTTTCTTT.